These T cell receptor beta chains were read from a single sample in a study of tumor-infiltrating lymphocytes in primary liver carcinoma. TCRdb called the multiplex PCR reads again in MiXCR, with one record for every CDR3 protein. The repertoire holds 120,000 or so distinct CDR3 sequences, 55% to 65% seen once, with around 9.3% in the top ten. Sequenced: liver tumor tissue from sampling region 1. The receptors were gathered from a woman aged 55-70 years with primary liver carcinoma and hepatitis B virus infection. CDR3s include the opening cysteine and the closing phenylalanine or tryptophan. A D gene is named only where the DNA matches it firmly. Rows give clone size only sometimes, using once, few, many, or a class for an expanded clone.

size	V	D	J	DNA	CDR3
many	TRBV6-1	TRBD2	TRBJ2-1	TGTGCCAGCAGTTCAAGTTGGACTAGCGGAGCCCCGTTTCAGTTCTTC	CASSSSWTSGAPFQFF
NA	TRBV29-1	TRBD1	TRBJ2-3	TGCATCGTTAGGGACAGGACCCTCACAGATACGCAATATTTT	CIVRDRTLTDTQYF
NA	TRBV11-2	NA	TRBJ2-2	TGTGCAAACAGCTTACGGGTGACAGGCTTGAACACCGGGGAGCTGTCTTTT	CANSLRVTGLNTGELSF
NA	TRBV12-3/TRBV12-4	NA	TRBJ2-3	TGTTCCAGCAAACAAACAGATACGCATTATTTT	CSSKQTDTHYF
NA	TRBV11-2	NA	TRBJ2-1	TGTGCCAGCAGTGAGGGGTCCTACTACAATGAGCAGTTCTTC	CASSEGSYYNEQFF
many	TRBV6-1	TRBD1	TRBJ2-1	TGTGCCAGCAGTGACGGGACAGCCACCTACAATGAGCAGTTCTTC	CASSDGTATYNEQFF
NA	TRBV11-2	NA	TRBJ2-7	TGTGTCAGCATCTTAGCGTCGGGGGCAGGAGACTACGAGCAGTACTTC	CVSILASGAGDYEQYF
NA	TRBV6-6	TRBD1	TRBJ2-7	TGTCCTAGCAGTTACTTGACAGGGCAGGGCGAGCAGTACTTC	CPSSYLTGQGEQYF
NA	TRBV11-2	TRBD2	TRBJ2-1	TGTGTCACAGAGGCGACAGCGGGAGTAGTGTACAATGAGCAGTTCTTC	CVTEATAGVVYNEQFF
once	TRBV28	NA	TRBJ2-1	TGTGCCAGCACCTTGTGGGGACTCTACAATGAGCAGTTCTTC	CASTLWGLYNEQFF